This record concerns one T cell receptor beta chain sequence. Its antigen is as yet unknown. This record belongs to a study of OX40 agonist ivuxolimab in advanced cancers. About the study: Of the participants, under 50% had some prior anti-PD-1, anti-PD-L1 or anti-CTLA-4 therapy, which was allowed. Whole-study results and caveats: Relative to CD4+ cells, CD8+ T cells on average had more expanded clones.

The protocol was immunoSEQ multiplex PCR, while the TCRdb copy is restricted to in-frame clones and leaves out a portion. The sample includes 60,000 to 70,000 clones, around 93% seen only once; the top ten take roughly 12%. This specimen was CD4+ or CD8+ T cells sorted from blood, taken in a trial of the OX40 agonist ivuxolimab. The receptor comes from an adult with an advanced solid tumor such as melanoma, head and neck, liver or kidney cancer.

The CDR3 is CASSLTSGSNEQFF. DNA of the CDR3: TGTGCCAGCAGTTTAACTAGCGGGAGTAATGAGCAGTTCTTC. This chain joins TRBV27 and TRBJ2-1; TRBD2 aligns across 11 bases. The V segment lost 2 bases and the J segment 7 bases; nucleotides outside the gene matches: 1. Germline-derived CDR1 and CDR2 are MNHEY and SMNVEV (reference sequence). The CDR3 is made up of 14 amino acids.